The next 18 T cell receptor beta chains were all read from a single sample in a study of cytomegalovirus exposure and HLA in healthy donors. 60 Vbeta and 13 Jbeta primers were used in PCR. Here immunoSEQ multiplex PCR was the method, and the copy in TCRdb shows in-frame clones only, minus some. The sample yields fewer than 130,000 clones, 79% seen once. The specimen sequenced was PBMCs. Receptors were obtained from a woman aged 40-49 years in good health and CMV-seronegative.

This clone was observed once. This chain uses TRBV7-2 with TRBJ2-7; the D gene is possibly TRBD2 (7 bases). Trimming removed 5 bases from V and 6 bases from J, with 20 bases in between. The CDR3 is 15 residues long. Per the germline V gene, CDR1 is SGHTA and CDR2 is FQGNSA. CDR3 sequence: CASSPRAAGAGEQYF. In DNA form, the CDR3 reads TGTGCCAGCAGCCCTAGGGCTGCGGGGGCGGGCGAGCAGTACTTC. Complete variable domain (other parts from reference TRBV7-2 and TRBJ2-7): GAGVSQSPSNKVTEKGKDVELRCDPISGHTALYWYRQSLGQGLEFLIYFQGNSAPDKSGLPSDRFSAERTGGSVSTLTIQRTQQEDSAVYLCASSPRAAGAGEQYFGPGTRLTVT.

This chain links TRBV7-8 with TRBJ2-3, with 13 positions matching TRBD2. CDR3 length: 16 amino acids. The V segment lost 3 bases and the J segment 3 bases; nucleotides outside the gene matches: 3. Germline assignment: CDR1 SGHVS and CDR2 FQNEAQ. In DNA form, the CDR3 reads TGTGCCAGCAGCTTGGAACTAGCGGGGGGGACAGATACGCAGTATTTT. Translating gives CASSLELAGGTDTQYF. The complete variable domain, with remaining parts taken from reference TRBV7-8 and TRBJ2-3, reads GAGVSQSPRYKVAKRGQDVALRCDPISGHVSLFWYQQALGQGPEFLTYFQNEAQLDKSGLPSDRFFAERPEGSVSTLKIQRTQQEDSAVYLCASSLELAGGTDTQYFGPGTRLTVL.

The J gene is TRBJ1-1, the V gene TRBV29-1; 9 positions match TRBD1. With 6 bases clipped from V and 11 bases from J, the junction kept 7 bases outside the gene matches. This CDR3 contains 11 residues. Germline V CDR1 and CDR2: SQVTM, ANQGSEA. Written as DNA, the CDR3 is TGCAGCGTGGAGACAGGGGGGGCGGCTTTCTTT. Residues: CSVETGGAAFF.

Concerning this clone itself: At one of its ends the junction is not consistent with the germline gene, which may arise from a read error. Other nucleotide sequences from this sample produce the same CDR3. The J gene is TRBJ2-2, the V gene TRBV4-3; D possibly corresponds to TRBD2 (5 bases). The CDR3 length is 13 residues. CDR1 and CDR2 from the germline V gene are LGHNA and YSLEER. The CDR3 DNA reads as TGCGCCAGCAGCCAATCAGTCACCGGGGAGCTTTTTTTT. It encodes CASSQSVTGELFF.

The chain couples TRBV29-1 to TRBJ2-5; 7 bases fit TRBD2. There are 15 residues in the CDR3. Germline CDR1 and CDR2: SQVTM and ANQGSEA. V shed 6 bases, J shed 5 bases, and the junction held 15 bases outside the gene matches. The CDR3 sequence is CSVRKEPGGAETQYF. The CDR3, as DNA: TGCAGCGTGAGGAAAGAGCCGGGAGGTGCGGAGACCCAGTACTTC.

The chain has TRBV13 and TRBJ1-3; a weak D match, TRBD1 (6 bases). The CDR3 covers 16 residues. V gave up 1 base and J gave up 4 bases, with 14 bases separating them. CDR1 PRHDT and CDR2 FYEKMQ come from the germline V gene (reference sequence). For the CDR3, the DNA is TGTGCCAGCAGCTTAGAAGAGGGGGTGGGCGGAAACACCATATATTTT. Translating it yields CASSLEEGVGGNTIYF.

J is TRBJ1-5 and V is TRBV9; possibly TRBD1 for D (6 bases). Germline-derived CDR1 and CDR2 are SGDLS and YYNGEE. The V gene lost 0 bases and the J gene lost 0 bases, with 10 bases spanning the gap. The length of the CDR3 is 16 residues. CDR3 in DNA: TGTGCCAGCAGCGTAGAGCCAGGGGATAGCAATCAGCCCCAGCATTTT. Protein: CASSVEPGDSNQPQHF.

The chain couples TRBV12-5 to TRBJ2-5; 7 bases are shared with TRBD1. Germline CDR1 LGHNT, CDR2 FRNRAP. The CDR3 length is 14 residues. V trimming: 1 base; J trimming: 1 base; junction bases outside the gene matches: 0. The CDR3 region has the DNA TGTGCTAGTGGTTTGGGGGACAGCCAAGAGACCCAGTACTTC. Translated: CASGLGDSQETQYF.

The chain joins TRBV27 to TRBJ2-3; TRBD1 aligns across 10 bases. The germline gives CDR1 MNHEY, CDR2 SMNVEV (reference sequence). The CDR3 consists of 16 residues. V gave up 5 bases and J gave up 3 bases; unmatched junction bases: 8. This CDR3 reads CASSPRRGQGTDTQYF. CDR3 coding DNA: TGTGCCAGCAGTCCCCGCCGGGGACAGGGGACAGATACGCAGTATTTT.

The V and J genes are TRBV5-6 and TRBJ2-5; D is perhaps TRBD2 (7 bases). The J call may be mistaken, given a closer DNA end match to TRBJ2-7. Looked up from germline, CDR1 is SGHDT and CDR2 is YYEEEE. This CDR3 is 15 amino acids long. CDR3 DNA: TGTGCCAGCAGCTTGGAGGGGGGGCTAAATTACGAGCAGTACTTC. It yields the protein CASSLEGGLNYEQYF.

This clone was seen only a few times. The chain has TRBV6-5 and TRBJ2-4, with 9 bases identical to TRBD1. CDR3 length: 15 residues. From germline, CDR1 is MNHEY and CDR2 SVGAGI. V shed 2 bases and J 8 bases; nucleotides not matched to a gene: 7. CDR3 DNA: TGTGCCAGCAGTTACAGGGACAGGGAAGGGCACATTCAGTACTTC. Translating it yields CASSYRDREGHIQYF.

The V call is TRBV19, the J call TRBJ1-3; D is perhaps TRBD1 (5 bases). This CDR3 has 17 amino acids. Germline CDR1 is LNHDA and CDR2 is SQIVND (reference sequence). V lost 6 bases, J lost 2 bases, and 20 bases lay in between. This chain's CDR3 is CASRRGWDSGPGNTIYF. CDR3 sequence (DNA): TGTGCCAGTAGAAGGGGTTGGGACTCCGGACCTGGAAACACCATATATTTT.

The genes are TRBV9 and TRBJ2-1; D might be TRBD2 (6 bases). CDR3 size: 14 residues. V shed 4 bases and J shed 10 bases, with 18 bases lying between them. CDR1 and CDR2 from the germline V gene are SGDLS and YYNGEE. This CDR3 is CASSPRRDSPEQFF. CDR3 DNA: TGTGCCAGCAGCCCGCGCCGGGACTCCCCGGAGCAGTTCTTC.

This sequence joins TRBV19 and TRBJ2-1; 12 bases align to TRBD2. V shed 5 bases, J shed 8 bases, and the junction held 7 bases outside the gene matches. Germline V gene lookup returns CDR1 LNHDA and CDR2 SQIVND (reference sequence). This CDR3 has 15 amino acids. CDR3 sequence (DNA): TGTGCCAGTAGTGCGCTAGCGGGGGGGAGGGATGAGCAGTTCTTC. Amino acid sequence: CASSALAGGRDEQFF.

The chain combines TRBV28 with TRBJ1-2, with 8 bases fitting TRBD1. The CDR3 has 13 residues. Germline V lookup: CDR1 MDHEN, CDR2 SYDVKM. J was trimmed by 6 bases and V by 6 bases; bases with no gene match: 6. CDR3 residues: CASRSTGEDGYTF. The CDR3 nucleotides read TGTGCCAGCAGGTCGACAGGGGAGGATGGCTACACCTTC.

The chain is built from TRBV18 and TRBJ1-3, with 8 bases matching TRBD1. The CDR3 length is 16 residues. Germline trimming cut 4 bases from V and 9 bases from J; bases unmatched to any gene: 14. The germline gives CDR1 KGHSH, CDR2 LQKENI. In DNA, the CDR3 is TGTGCCAGCTCACTGGACAGGGAAAACTACCGGGGCACCATATATTTT. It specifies CASSLDRENYRGTIYF. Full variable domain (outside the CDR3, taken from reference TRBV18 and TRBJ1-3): NAGVMQNPRHLVRRRGQEARLRCSPMKGHSHVYWYRQLPEEGLKFMVYLQKENIIDESGMPKERFSAEFPKEGPSILRIQQVVRGDSAAYFCASSLDRENYRGTIYFGEGSWLTVV.

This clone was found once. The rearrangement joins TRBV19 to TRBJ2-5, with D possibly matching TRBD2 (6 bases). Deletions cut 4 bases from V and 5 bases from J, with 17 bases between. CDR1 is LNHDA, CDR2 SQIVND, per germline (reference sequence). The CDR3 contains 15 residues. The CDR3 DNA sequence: TGTGCCAGTAGTACCCTTTGGAGGGGTCAGGAGACCCAGTACTTC. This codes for CASSTLWRGQETQYF.

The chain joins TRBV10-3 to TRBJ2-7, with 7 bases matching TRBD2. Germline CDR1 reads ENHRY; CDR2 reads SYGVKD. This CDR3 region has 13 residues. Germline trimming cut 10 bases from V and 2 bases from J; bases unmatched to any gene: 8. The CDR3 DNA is TGTGCCACCACGGAGGCGGGGGCCTACGAGCAGTACTTC. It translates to CATTEAGAYEQYF.